Listed below are T cell receptor beta chains from one sample, sequenced in a study of blood T cell repertoires in COVID-19. The protocol was immunoSEQ multiplex PCR, while the TCRdb copy is restricted to in-frame clones and leaves out a portion. The sample has more than 15,000 clones, about 89% seen once. Sequenced sample: peripheral blood. Receptor source: a man in his 60s with acute or convalescent COVID-19. CDR3s include the opening cysteine and the closing phenylalanine or tryptophan. Fields, in order: D gene, J gene, clone size, V gene, CDR3 DNA, CDR3 protein. The D gene is left open where the match is weak. For some rows the clone size is stated as once, few or many, or as a class when expanded; others skip it.

d_gene: TRBD1
j_gene: TRBJ2-7
abundance: NA
v_gene: TRBV5-1
CDR3nt: TGCGCCAGCACCGAAATGGGGGGGACAGGGATCCTCGAGCAGTACTTC
CDR3aa: CASTEMGGTGILEQYF

d_gene: NA
j_gene: TRBJ2-7
abundance: medium-sized
v_gene: TRBV2
CDR3nt: TGTGCCAGCAGTGAAGCAGGGGGGGGGTCCTACGAGCAGTACTTC
CDR3aa: CASSEAGGGSYEQYF

d_gene: TRBD1
j_gene: TRBJ1-1
abundance: NA
v_gene: TRBV4-1
CDR3nt: TGCGCCAGCAGCCTTGGACAGGGGGGATTGAACACTGAAGCTTTCTTT
CDR3aa: CASSLGQGGLNTEAFF

d_gene: NA
j_gene: TRBJ1-2
abundance: NA
v_gene: TRBV5-1
CDR3nt: TGCGCCAGCAGCGTTCAGGGTGAGGCTGGCTACACCTTC
CDR3aa: CASSVQGEAGYTF

d_gene: TRBD2
j_gene: TRBJ2-7
abundance: NA
v_gene: TRBV6-5
CDR3nt: TGTGCCAGCAGTTTCAGCGGGAGCAGCCTCGAGCAGTACTTC
CDR3aa: CASSFSGSSLEQYF

d_gene: NA
j_gene: TRBJ1-1
abundance: NA
v_gene: TRBV9
CDR3nt: TGTGCCAGCAGCGAATACCTCGGGGGGGAAGCTTTCTTT
CDR3aa: CASSEYLGGEAFF

d_gene: NA
j_gene: TRBJ2-6
abundance: NA
v_gene: TRBV19
CDR3nt: TGTGCCAGTATCAACTCTGGGGCCAACGTCCTGACTTTC
CDR3aa: CASINSGANVLTF

d_gene: NA
j_gene: TRBJ2-7
abundance: NA
v_gene: TRBV7-9
CDR3nt: TGTGCCAGCAGCCCCTGGGTCGGGGACGAGCAGTACTTC
CDR3aa: CASSPWVGDEQYF

d_gene: TRBD2
j_gene: TRBJ2-5
abundance: NA
v_gene: TRBV5-5
CDR3nt: TGTGCCAGCAGCTTAACCGGGGGGGCGGAGACCCAGTACTTC
CDR3aa: CASSLTGGAETQYF

d_gene: NA
j_gene: TRBJ1-1
abundance: NA
v_gene: TRBV30
CDR3nt: TGTGCCTGGAGGTCCTATCCGAGGGGACAGAACACTGAAGCTTTCTTT
CDR3aa: CAWRSYPRGQNTEAFF

d_gene: NA
j_gene: TRBJ1-2
abundance: NA
v_gene: TRBV24-1
CDR3nt: TGTGCCACCAGCTCACAGGGAATTGGCTACACCTTC
CDR3aa: CATSSQGIGYTF

d_gene: TRBD2
j_gene: TRBJ2-5
abundance: NA
v_gene: TRBV19
CDR3nt: TGTGCCAGTGGGGGGGACTCAGAGACCCAGTACTTC
CDR3aa: CASGGDSETQYF

d_gene: NA
j_gene: TRBJ1-1
abundance: NA
v_gene: TRBV21-1
CDR3nt: TGTGCCAGCAGCAAAGCCTGTGGACAGATGGTGACTGAAGCTTTCTTT
CDR3aa: CASSKACGQMVTEAFF

d_gene: NA
j_gene: TRBJ2-7
abundance: NA
v_gene: TRBV30
CDR3nt: TGTGCCTGGAGTGGACAGATCAACGAGCAGTACTTC
CDR3aa: CAWSGQINEQYF

d_gene: TRBD1
j_gene: TRBJ1-5
abundance: NA
v_gene: TRBV2
CDR3nt: TGTGCCAGCAGTAACAGGGGAGCGGGCAATCAGCCCCAGCATTTT
CDR3aa: CASSNRGAGNQPQHF

d_gene: NA
j_gene: TRBJ2-1
abundance: NA
v_gene: TRBV24-1
CDR3nt: TGTGCCACCAGTGATAATACAGCTCATTCCCCTTACAATGAGCAGTTCTTC
CDR3aa: CATSDNTAHSPYNEQFF

d_gene: TRBD1
j_gene: TRBJ1-2
abundance: NA
v_gene: TRBV19
CDR3nt: TGTGCCAGTAGTATTCAATCAGGGGGTGAGAACTATGGCTACACCTTC
CDR3aa: CASSIQSGGENYGYTF

d_gene: NA
j_gene: TRBJ2-2
abundance: NA
v_gene: TRBV5-1
CDR3nt: TGCGCCAGCAGCCATGGGGGTGGGGGCACCACCGGGGAGCTGTTTTTT
CDR3aa: CASSHGGGGTTGELFF

d_gene: TRBD1
j_gene: TRBJ1-2
abundance: NA
v_gene: TRBV7-9
CDR3nt: TGTGCCAGCAGCTTAGAGGGACAGTTCGATGGCTACACCTTC
CDR3aa: CASSLEGQFDGYTF

d_gene: TRBD2
j_gene: TRBJ2-3
abundance: NA
v_gene: TRBV5-4
CDR3nt: TGTGCCAGCAGCTCGGGACTAGCGGTAGGCACAGATACGCAGTATTTT
CDR3aa: CASSSGLAVGTDTQYF

d_gene: TRBD2
j_gene: TRBJ2-2
abundance: NA
v_gene: TRBV19
CDR3nt: TGTGCCAGTAGTAGCGGGGGGAGGACCGGGGAGCTGTTTTTT
CDR3aa: CASSSGGRTGELFF

d_gene: TRBD2
j_gene: TRBJ2-1
abundance: once
v_gene: TRBV10-3
CDR3nt: TGTGCCATCAGTGAGTCGCCACTAGCGGCAACTTCCTCCTACAATGAGCAGTTCTTC
CDR3aa: CAISESPLAATSSYNEQFF

d_gene: NA
j_gene: TRBJ1-4
abundance: NA
v_gene: TRBV15
CDR3nt: TGTGCCACCAGCAGAGATCGAAGAGGGCCCTCCAGGGGCAGCGACCCTGAAAAACTGTTTTTT
CDR3aa: CATSRDRRGPSRGSDPEKLFF

d_gene: NA
j_gene: TRBJ2-7
abundance: once
v_gene: TRBV2
CDR3nt: TGTGCCAGCAGTGCAACAGAACCCCCCTACGAGCAGTACTTC
CDR3aa: CASSATEPPYEQYF

d_gene: NA
j_gene: TRBJ2-2
abundance: once
v_gene: TRBV6-5
CDR3nt: TGTGCCAGCAGTCCTAAGGGGGAGACCGGGGAGCTGTTTTTT
CDR3aa: CASSPKGETGELFF

d_gene: TRBD1
j_gene: TRBJ2-2
abundance: NA
v_gene: TRBV2
CDR3nt: TGTGCCAGCACCCCGACAGGGGGCGCGAACACCGGGGAGCTGTTTTTT
CDR3aa: CASTPTGGANTGELFF

d_gene: TRBD1
j_gene: TRBJ1-2
abundance: once
v_gene: TRBV6-5
CDR3nt: TGTGCCAGCGGCCGGGACAGCCATGGCTACACCTTC
CDR3aa: CASGRDSHGYTF

d_gene: TRBD2
j_gene: TRBJ2-2
abundance: NA
v_gene: TRBV25-1
CDR3nt: TGTGCCAGCAGTGAAGGCGGGGGAGACACCGGGGAGCTGTTTTTT
CDR3aa: CASSEGGGDTGELFF

d_gene: TRBD1
j_gene: TRBJ1-2
abundance: NA
v_gene: TRBV5-4
CDR3nt: TGTGCCAGCAGCTCGCCTACCGGGACAGGGGCCTATGACTACACCTTC
CDR3aa: CASSSPTGTGAYDYTF

d_gene: NA
j_gene: TRBJ2-3
abundance: NA
v_gene: TRBV25-1
CDR3nt: TGTGCCAGCAGTGAAGAGTGGGGAGCCACAGATACGCAGTATTTT
CDR3aa: CASSEEWGATDTQYF

d_gene: NA
j_gene: TRBJ2-7
abundance: NA
v_gene: TRBV6-5
CDR3nt: TGTGCCAGCAGCGATACTCCACCCCGCTCCTACGAGCAGTACTTC
CDR3aa: CASSDTPPRSYEQYF

d_gene: TRBD2
j_gene: TRBJ2-1
abundance: NA
v_gene: TRBV10-3
CDR3nt: TGTGCCATCAGTGAAGTAGCGGGAGTGTACAATGAGCAGTTCTTC
CDR3aa: CAISEVAGVYNEQFF

d_gene: NA
j_gene: TRBJ2-7
abundance: NA
v_gene: TRBV4-1
CDR3nt: TGCGCCAGCAGCCAAGAATGGGGCCACGAGCAGTACTTC
CDR3aa: CASSQEWGHEQYF

d_gene: NA
j_gene: TRBJ1-2
abundance: NA
v_gene: TRBV7-9
CDR3nt: TGTGCCAGCAGCTTAGCGGACTTTGGCTACACCTTC
CDR3aa: CASSLADFGYTF

d_gene: NA
j_gene: TRBJ1-4
abundance: NA
v_gene: TRBV7-8
CDR3nt: TGTGCCAGCAGCTTAGTCAGGGCAACTAATGAAAAACTGTTTTTT
CDR3aa: CASSLVRATNEKLFF

d_gene: TRBD2
j_gene: TRBJ2-1
abundance: NA
v_gene: TRBV11-2
CDR3nt: TGTGCCAGCAGCTTACTAGCGGGGGGCCCCAATGAGCAGTTCTTC
CDR3aa: CASSLLAGGPNEQFF

d_gene: NA
j_gene: TRBJ1-4
abundance: NA
v_gene: TRBV6-5
CDR3nt: TGTGCCAGCAGGGCAGGGACAACTAATGAAAAACTGTTTTTT
CDR3aa: CASRAGTTNEKLFF

d_gene: NA
j_gene: TRBJ2-1
abundance: NA
v_gene: TRBV10-2
CDR3nt: TGCGCCAGCAGTGAGTCCCAGGGTGAGCAGTTCTTC
CDR3aa: CASSESQGEQFF